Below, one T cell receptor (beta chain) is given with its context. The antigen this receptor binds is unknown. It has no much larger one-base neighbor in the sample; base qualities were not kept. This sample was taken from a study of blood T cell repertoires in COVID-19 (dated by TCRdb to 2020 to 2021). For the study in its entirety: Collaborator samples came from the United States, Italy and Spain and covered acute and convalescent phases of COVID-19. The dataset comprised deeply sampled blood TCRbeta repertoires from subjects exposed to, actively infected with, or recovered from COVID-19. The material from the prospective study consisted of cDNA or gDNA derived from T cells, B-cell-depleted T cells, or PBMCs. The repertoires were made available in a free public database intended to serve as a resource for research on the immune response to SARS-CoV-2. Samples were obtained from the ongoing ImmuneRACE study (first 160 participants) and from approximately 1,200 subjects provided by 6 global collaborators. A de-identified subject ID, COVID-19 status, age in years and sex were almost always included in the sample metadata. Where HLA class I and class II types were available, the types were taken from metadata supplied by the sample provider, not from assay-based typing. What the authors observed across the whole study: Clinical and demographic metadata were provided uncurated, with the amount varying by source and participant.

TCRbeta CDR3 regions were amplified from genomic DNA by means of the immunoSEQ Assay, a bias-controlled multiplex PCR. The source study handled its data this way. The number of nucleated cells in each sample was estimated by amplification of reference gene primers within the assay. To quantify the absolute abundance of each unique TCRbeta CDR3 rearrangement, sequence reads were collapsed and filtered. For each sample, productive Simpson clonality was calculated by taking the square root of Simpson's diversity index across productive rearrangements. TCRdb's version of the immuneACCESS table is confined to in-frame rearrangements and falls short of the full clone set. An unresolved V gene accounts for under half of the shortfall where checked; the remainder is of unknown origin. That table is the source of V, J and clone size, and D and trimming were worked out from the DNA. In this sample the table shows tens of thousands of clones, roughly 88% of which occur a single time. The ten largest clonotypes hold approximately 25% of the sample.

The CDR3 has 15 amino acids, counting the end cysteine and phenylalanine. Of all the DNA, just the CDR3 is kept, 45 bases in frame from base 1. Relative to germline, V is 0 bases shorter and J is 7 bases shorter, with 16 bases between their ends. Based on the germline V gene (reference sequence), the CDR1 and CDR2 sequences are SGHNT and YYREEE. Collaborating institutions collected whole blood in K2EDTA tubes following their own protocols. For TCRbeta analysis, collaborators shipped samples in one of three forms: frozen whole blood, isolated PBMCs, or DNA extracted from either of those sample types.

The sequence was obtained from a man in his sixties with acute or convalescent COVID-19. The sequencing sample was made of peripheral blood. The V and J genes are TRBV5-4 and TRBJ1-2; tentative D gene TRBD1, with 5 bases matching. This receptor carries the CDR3 CASSLAGSTTGGYTF. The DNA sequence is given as TGTGCCAGCAGCTTGGCGGGCAGCACCACAGGTGGCTACACCTTC.